This T cell receptor beta chain emerged from a study of T cells in Graves' hyperthyroidism and ophthalmopathy. Trimming took 8 bases from V and 5 from J, leaving 18 bases between them. The CDR3 is 13 amino acids. Germline assignment: CDR1 SQVTM and CDR2 ANQGSEA. Amplified regions were TCR beta CDR3 sequences from RNA transcripts. The primer set for the first-round RT-PCR of the TCR CDR3 was HTBI. MiXCR, run by TCRdb on the multiplex PCR reads, gives a single entry per CDR3 protein. Of approximately 530,000 distinct CDR3 sequences in the sample, over 15% were seen once. This clonotype was seen a handful of times. Its antigen is unknown. With a duration under 2 months, the hyperthyroidism was newly diagnosed in patients aged 18 to 65. Study outcomes and limitations: Blood also showed most of the thyroid clonotypes that were expanded above 0.001.

Sequenced input: blood. The chain is built from TRBV29-1 and TRBJ2-5; a possible D gene is TRBD2 (7 bases). The TCR comes from a woman aged 18-29 years with Graves' hyperthyroidism. In DNA form, the CDR3 reads TGCAGCACGGGGGGCCGGGCAGGGGAGACCCAGTACTTC. Amino acids: CSTGGRAGETQYF.